This T cell receptor (beta chain) is from a study of T cell responses to AZD1222 COVID-19 vaccine (dated by TCRdb to the early 2020s). Background for the entire study: TCR sequencing covered fewer than 250 trial participants: 207 given two doses of AZD1222 and around 25 given two doses of MenACWY control vaccine. Trial participants were enrolled into age subgroups of 18-55, 56-69 and 70-plus years, which contained roughly 140, 27 and 60 TCR-sequenced participants, respectively.

On this clone: Its antigen has not been determined. The record has no base qualities; no much larger clone is one base away.

This specimen's time point label, interpreted: about 28 days (+/-7) after the second vaccine dose. AZD1222 recipients with second doses at about 4 weeks or about 12 weeks were pooled, because spike-specific TCR depth and breadth did not differ between schedules. Vaccinee samples were obtained from the UK trials COV001 and COV002, which included a single-blind randomized controlled phase 2/3 trial of AZD1222 (ChAdOx1 nCoV-19) in healthy adults. For TCRbeta chain sequencing, PBMC samples were collected from trial participants at day 0 and at day 28 after the second dose. The germline V and J ends show losses of 5 bases and 3 bases respectively, and no gene match explains 6 bases of the junction. Based on the germline V gene, the CDR1 and CDR2 sequences are SGHNT and YENEEA. The CDR3, cysteine through phenylalanine, is 15 amino acids long. Just CDR3 DNA is preserved here, 45 bases in frame from base 1.

The CDR3 regions of human TCRbeta chains were analyzed by immunosequencing. On the authors' methods: Repertoire TCRs were matched against a reference library of SARS-CoV-2-specific TCRs generated with the MIRA antigen-specificity platform. Breadth was defined as the fraction of unique TCRs that were SARS-CoV-2-associated. Depth was defined as the fraction of total T cells that were SARS-CoV-2-associated. Using the MIRA data, each spike-specific TCR was mapped to the spike region that the TCR reacts to and placed in a CD4 or CD8 class. Log10-transformed breadth and depth values were compared by one-way ANOVA with Sidak's multiple comparisons tests. This immuneACCESS table, as held by TCRdb, lists in-frame sequences with V and J called but not all clones. Of the missing ones, under half trace to an unresolved V gene in checked studies; the others have no known cause. V, J and clone size were drawn from that table, and D and trimming were deduced from the DNA. The sample profile shows roughly 77,000 clones; more than 90% of them were found once. The top ten clones comprise approximately 5% of the sample.

Overall study outcomes, separate from this receptor: The 56-69-year group was small, and its depth increase did not reach significance, likely because of low power. After two AZD1222 doses, spike-specific TCR breadth and depth were significantly higher than at day 0 and than in MenACWY recipients. Only five or six AZD1222 recipients were SARS-CoV-2 seropositive at baseline, limiting conclusions about previously exposed vaccinees. CD4 TCRs associated with the vaccine covered the entire spike protein, and the dominant responses were in regions 160-218 and 743-854. Participants were mostly white British and included more females than males, and it was suggested by the authors that clonal diversity may have been underestimated. Epitopes outside the regions mutated in the B.1.351 and B.1.1.7 variants were reportedly recognized by nearly half of the unique spike-specific TCRs. Because no day 14 peak-response samples were available, repertoires were characterized only after the peak T cell response.

Sample: peripheral blood, taken 28 days after the second AZD1222 dose. This TCR came from an adult who received the AZD1222 COVID-19 vaccine. The V and J segments used are TRBV11-3 and TRBJ2-5, and 10 junctional nucleotides match TRBD1. The DNA reads TGTGCCAGCAGCGCGGGACAGGGGTTCGAAGAGACCCAGTACTTC. This translates into CASSAGQGFEETQYF.